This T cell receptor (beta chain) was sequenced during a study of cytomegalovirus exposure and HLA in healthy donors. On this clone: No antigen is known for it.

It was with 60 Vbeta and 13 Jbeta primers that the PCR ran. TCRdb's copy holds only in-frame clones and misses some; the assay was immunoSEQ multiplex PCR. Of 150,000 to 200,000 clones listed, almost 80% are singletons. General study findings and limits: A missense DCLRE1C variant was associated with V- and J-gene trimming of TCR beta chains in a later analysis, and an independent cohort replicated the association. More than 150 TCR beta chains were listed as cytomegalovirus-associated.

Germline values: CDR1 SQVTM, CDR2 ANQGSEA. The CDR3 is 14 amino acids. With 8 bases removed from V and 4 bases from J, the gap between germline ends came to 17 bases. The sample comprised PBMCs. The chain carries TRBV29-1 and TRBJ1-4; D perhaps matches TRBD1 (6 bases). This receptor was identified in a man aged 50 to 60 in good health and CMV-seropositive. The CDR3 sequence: CSTAGGSGNEKLFF. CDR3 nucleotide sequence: TGCAGCACTGCGGGGGGCTCGGGTAATGAAAAACTGTTTTTT.